These T cell receptor beta chains were read from a single sample in a study of T-cell memory formation after mild COVID-19. TCRdb processed the 5' RACE reads anew with MiXCR; each CDR3 protein has one entry. The sample comprises some 310,000 distinct CDR3 sequences, more than 20% of which are singletons, and roughly 23% rests with the top ten. The sample comprised PBMCs or a T cell subset sorted from them (not recorded which). The receptors stem from a young man who had mild COVID-19 (a few samples of this study predate the infection). Cell type and time point are not known. Each CDR3 is given with its conserved first and last residue. The D gene is left open where the match is weak. A clone size is listed for some rows: how often the clone was seen (once, few, many), or a class if it is expanded.

>15|TRBJ1-1|TRBV29-1|TRBD1|-
TGCAGCGTTAGACAGGGGATGGAGGTGAACACTGAAGCTTTCTTT
CSVRQGMEVNTEAFF
>15|TRBJ1-5|TRBV20-1|-|-
TGCAGTGCCCAGGTGGGCTATCCTAGCAATCAGCCCCAGCATTTT
CSAQVGYPSNQPQHF
>15|TRBJ2-1|TRBV27|TRBD2|-
TGTGCCAGCAGTTTTAGCGGGGAGGGCGTCGATGAGCAGTTCTTC
CASSFSGEGVDEQFF
>16|TRBJ1-1|TRBV6-6|-|-
TGTGCCAGCAGCCCCCACGGGCAGGGGCAAGCTAGCAGAGCTTTCTTT
CASSPHGQGQASRAFF
>16|TRBJ2-7|TRBV4-3|TRBD2|-
TGCGCCAGCAGCCCTTCGGGGGGGGTCCCCCTTAGCGAGCAGTACTTC
CASSPSGGVPLSEQYF
>15|TRBJ1-5|TRBV12-3/TRBV12-4|TRBD1|-
TGTGCCAGCAGTTTCGACAGGGGGAGCAATCAGCCCCAGCATTTT
CASSFDRGSNQPQHF
>16|TRBJ2-2|TRBV9|TRBD2|few
TGTGCCAGCAGCCAATCAGCGGGGGGGGTGTCCGGGGAGCTGTTTTTT
CASSQSAGGVSGELFF
>12|TRBJ2-3|TRBV7-9|-|many
TGTGCCAGCAGCTTAACCGCAGATACGCAGTATTTT
CASSLTADTQYF
>14|TRBJ1-2|TRBV28|TRBD1|few
TGTGCCAGCAGCACCCCCGGACAGGGTTATGGCTACACCTTC
CASSTPGQGYGYTF
>17|TRBJ2-1|TRBV7-9|TRBD2|-
TGTGCCAGCAGCTCGACTAGCGGGGGGCCGACGTACAATGAGCAGTTCTTC
CASSSTSGGPTYNEQFF
>12|TRBJ1-4|TRBV12-3/TRBV12-4|-|-
TGTGCCAGCAGTTTTGATAATGAAAAACTGTTTTTT
CASSFDNEKLFF
>16|TRBJ1-1|TRBV6-2/TRBV6-3|-|-
TGTGCCAGCAGTCCCACACAGGGTAGCCTGAACACTGAAGCTTTCTTT
CASSPTQGSLNTEAFF
>12|TRBJ1-1|TRBV5-1|-|few
TGCGCCAGCAGCGACTGGGGGGCTGAAGCTTTCTTT
CASSDWGAEAFF
>11|TRBJ2-5|TRBV5-1|-|few
TGCGCCAGCAGGGACGAAGAGACCCAGTACTTC
CASRDEETQYF
>13|TRBJ2-5|TRBV12-3/TRBV12-4|-|-
TGTGCCAGCAGTAACACCCCGGGGTGGACCCAGTACTTC
CASSNTPGWTQYF
>15|TRBJ2-3|TRBV12-3/TRBV12-4|TRBD2|many
TGTGCCAGCAGTGACGGGACTAGATCTACAGATACGCAGTATTTT
CASSDGTRSTDTQYF
>14|TRBJ2-5|TRBV7-9|-|few
TGTGCCAGCAGCTTAGAGGCAGTTCAAGAGACCCAGTACTTC
CASSLEAVQETQYF
>15|TRBJ1-3|TRBV20-1|-|few
TGCAGTGCCACCCCGACGGGGTATGGTGGAAACACCATATATTTT
CSATPTGYGGNTIYF
>12|TRBJ2-1|TRBV5-1|-|few
-
CASSWGQGAVFF
>12|TRBJ2-3|TRBV6-2/TRBV6-3|-|-
TGTGCCAGCAGGGACCCCACAGATACGCAGTATTTT
CASRDPTDTQYF
>15|TRBJ1-6|TRBV5-5|-|few
TGTGCCAGCAGGGATGCCGGGGCGGGTAATTCACCCCTCCACTTT
CASRDAGAGNSPLHF
>15|TRBJ2-1|TRBV4-3|-|few
TGCGCCAGCAGCCCTCGGGGGAGCTCCTACAATGAGCAGTTCTTC
CASSPRGSSYNEQFF
>15|TRBJ1-4|TRBV12-3/TRBV12-4|-|-
TGTGCCAGCAGCTCATACAGTCTGTCTAATGAAAAACTGTTTTTT
CASSSYSLSNEKLFF
>14|TRBJ1-2|TRBV3-1|-|few
TGTGCCAGCAGCCAAGATCTAGGGTCCTCTGGCTACACCTTC
CASSQDLGSSGYTF